What follows describes a single T cell receptor beta chain. Full-length variable regions came from constant-region reverse primers plus semi-nested Nested Universal Primer A PCR. TCRdb called the 5' RACE reads again in MiXCR, with one record for every CDR3 protein. The table shows roughly 40,000 distinct CDR3 sequences, with over 25% occurring only once. This CDR3 region has 12 residues. The V end was cut by 5 bases, the J end by 6 bases, with 8 bases between. Memory CD4+ cells were defined as CD4+CD45RO+CD25-. The chain recombines TRBV12-3 or TRBV12-4 with TRBJ1-5; possible D gene TRBD1, 5 bases. The origin of this receptor is a female donor with breast cancer. The sample consisted of memory CD4+ T cells sorted from a lymph node. The subset was: memory CD4+ T cells, CD4+CD45RO+CD25-. The CDR3 DNA sequence: TGTGCCAGCAGTCTTAGGGGTCAGCCCCAGCATTTT. It encodes CASSLRGQPQHF.